The 32 T cell receptor beta chains given below trace back to one sample, sequenced in a study of PD-1 blockade in classical Hodgkin lymphoma. Produced via immunoSEQ multiplex PCR; TCRdb's table is partial and in-frame only. The table lists about 27,000 clones, 60% to 85% of them singletons, with just under 2.5% in the top ten. Each and every patient relapsed after autologous stem cell transplantation, and patients got differing brentuximab vedotin exposure. It was by magnetic negative selection that CD4+ T cells were purified from thawed PBMCs. Sequences were derived from CD4+ T cells from blood, sampled at baseline. The receptors come from a human donor with classical Hodgkin lymphoma.

The chain recombines TRBV7-2 with TRBJ1-1, with D hard to call. Trimming left V 1 base short and J 6 bases short, with 9 bases between. Germline CDR1 reads SGHTA; CDR2 reads FQGNSA. CDR3 length equals 13 residues. The CDR3 here is CASSLEGLAEAFF. The CDR3 coding sequence is TGTGCCAGCAGCTTAGAAGGGTTGGCTGAAGCTTTCTTT. The variable domain in full, completed from reference TRBV7-2 and TRBJ1-1, reads GAGVSQSPSNKVTEKGKDVELRCDPISGHTALYWYRQSLGQGLEFLIYFQGNSAPDKSGLPSDRFSAERTGGSVSTLTIQRTQQEDSAVYLCASSLEGLAEAFFGQGTRLTVV.

In this sample, this clone turned up once. The junction departs from the called germline gene at one end, perhaps through a read error. The rearrangement joins TRBV6-5 to TRBJ1-6, with D possibly matching TRBD1 (5 bases). This CDR3 is 14 amino acids long. Germline lookup yields CDR1 MNHEY and CDR2 SVGAGI. The CDR3 DNA follows: TGTGCCAGCAGTTACTCCAGGTCGATGGGACGAGCCGCCTTT. This translates into CASSYSRSMGRAAF.

The CDR3 sequence is CASTLDRSSYNSPLHF. The CDR3 DNA reads TGTGCCAGCACCCTGGACAGGAGCTCCTATAATTCACCCCTCCACTTT. The V gene is TRBV2, the J gene TRBJ1-6; 7 positions match TRBD1. Trimming at V came to 7 bases and at J to 0 bases, leaving 6 bases not matched to a gene. The length of the CDR3 is 16 residues. Germline V gene lookup returns CDR1 SNHLY and CDR2 FYNNEI.

The chain joins TRBV7-9 to TRBJ1-1; TRBD1 matches 9 bases. Per the germline V gene, CDR1 is SEHNR and CDR2 is FQNEAQ (reference sequence). CDR3 size: 15 residues. The ends lost 3 bases at V and 11 bases at J; junction bases unmatched: 13. For the CDR3, the DNA is TGTGCCAGCAGCTTGGGGACAGGGAATATCGGGGAGGCTTTCTTT. This gives the protein CASSLGTGNIGEAFF.

This clone was seen just once. The chain uses TRBV6-6 and TRBJ2-2; 12 positions match TRBD2. This CDR3 is built from 15 residues. Germline V gene data show CDR1 as MNHNY and CDR2 as SVGAGI (reference sequence). With V trimmed by 5 bases and J by 7 bases, 5 bases remained unmatched. Here the CDR3 DNA reads TGTGCCAGCAGTAGGACGGGACTAGCGGGCGGGGAGCTGTTTTTT. Translated: CASSRTGLAGGELFF.

This clone showed up just once. This chain connects TRBV6-5 to TRBJ1-2; TRBD1 agrees at 8 bases. This CDR3 comprises 15 residues. J gave up 7 bases and V 7 bases, and 14 bases lay outside the gene matches. Germline V lookup: CDR1 MNHEY, CDR2 SVGAGI. CDR3 DNA: TGTGCCAGCACTGTGGACAGGGAGGCCTGGGGTGGCTACACCTTC. This gives the protein CASTVDREAWGGYTF.

The chain combines TRBV27 with TRBJ1-1; TRBD1 is a possible D gene (6 bases). The ends were cut back, 6 bases at V and 2 bases at J, with 13 bases in the middle. CDR1 and CDR2 from the germline V gene are MNHEY and SMNVEV (reference sequence). This CDR3 spans 14 amino acids. The CDR3 coding sequence is TGTGCCAGCAGCCCTTGGGGGGCTAACACTGAAGCTTTCTTT. Encoded protein: CASSPWGANTEAFF.

The chain is built from TRBV4-2 and TRBJ1-2; D not resolved. CDR3 length: 14 residues. CDR1 LGHNA and CDR2 YNFKEQ come from the germline V gene. V shed 0 bases and J shed 1 base, with 6 bases lying between them. The CDR3 DNA sequence: TGTGCCAGCAGCCAAGAGGACGGTAACTATGGCTACACCTTC. It yields the protein CASSQEDGNYGYTF.

The rearrangement joins TRBV25-1 to TRBJ1-5; D unresolved. The CDR3 runs to 12 residues. Germline V CDR1 and CDR2: MGHDK, SYGVNS. The ends were cut back, 2 bases at V and 11 bases at J, with 10 bases in the middle. CDR3 residues: CASSELNGAQHF. As DNA, the CDR3 is TGTGCCAGCAGTGAACTAAACGGAGCCCAGCATTTT.

This clone has only a few counts. This rearrangement joins TRBV10-3 to TRBJ1-4; D possibly corresponds to TRBD1 (5 bases). Germline CDR1 reads ENHRY; CDR2 reads SYGVKD. Trimming pared 6 bases from V and 6 bases from J, leaving 14 bases between. CDR3 length: 14 residues. CDR3 nucleotide sequence: TGTGCCATCAGCGGCGGGGGAGGAGATGAAAAACTGTTTTTT. Its protein is CAISGGGGDEKLFF.

The V call is TRBV28, the J call TRBJ1-5, with TRBD1 matching over 9 bases. Germline V gene data show CDR1 as MDHEN and CDR2 as SYDVKM. J was trimmed by 8 bases and V by 8 bases; bases with no gene match: 13. The CDR3 length is 15 residues. Here the CDR3 DNA reads TGTGCCAGCGGAAGTTACAGGGGGCCTGTGGAGCCCCAGCATTTT. Encoded protein: CASGSYRGPVEPQHF. Full variable domain (remainder filled in from reference TRBV28 and TRBJ1-5): DVKVTQSSRYLVKRTGEKVFLECVQDMDHENMFWYRQDPGLGLRLIYFSYDVKMKEKGDIPEGYSVSREKKERFSLILESASTNQTSMYLCASGSYRGPVEPQHFGDGTRLSIL.

The rearrangement uses TRBV7-9 and TRBJ2-7; TRBD1 matches at 7 bases. The ends lost 5 bases at V and 0 bases at J; junction bases unmatched: 7. The CDR3 totals 15 residues. Germline V lookup: CDR1 SEHNR, CDR2 FQNEAQ (reference sequence). The CDR3, as DNA: TGTGCCAGCAGCCCGGGACAGCACCGCTCCTACGAGCAGTACTTC. It is translated as CASSPGQHRSYEQYF.

This chain connects TRBV5-1 to TRBJ1-1, with TRBD1 matching 9 bases. V shed 0 bases and J 6 bases; nucleotides not matched to a gene: 12. Germline CDR1 reads SGHRS; CDR2 reads YFSETQ. This CDR3 region has 17 residues. CDR3 in amino acids: CASSLESPGQGYSEAFF. In DNA, the CDR3 is TGCGCCAGCAGCTTGGAGTCCCCGGGACAGGGTTATTCTGAAGCTTTCTTT.

The chain couples TRBV11-2 to TRBJ2-5; 7 nucleotides align to TRBD2. The V gene end was trimmed by 6 bases and the J gene end by 5 bases; junction bases not matched to a gene: 9. This CDR3 comprises 14 residues. CDR1 and CDR2 from the germline V gene are SGHAT and FQNNGV. CDR3 DNA: TGTGCCAGCAGTCGGGAGGCCCGAGCGGAGACCCAGTACTTC. Translating it yields CASSREARAETQYF.

V and J are TRBV7-9 and TRBJ2-1; a weak D match, TRBD1 (5 bases). With 1 base removed from V and 7 bases from J, the gap between germline ends came to 8 bases. The CDR3 consists of 13 residues. CDR1 and CDR2 (germline): SEHNR, FQNEAQ (reference sequence). The DNA of the CDR3 is TGTGCCAGCAGCTTAGTAAGGACAAATGAGCAGTTCTTC. Its protein product is CASSLVRTNEQFF.

With regard to this clone: Germline and junction disagree at one end, which may indicate a read error. The gene calls are TRBV2 and TRBJ2-3, with D maybe TRBD1 (6 bases). The germline CDR1 and CDR2 sequences are SNHLY and FYNNEI. The length of the CDR3 is 16 residues. The CDR3 sequence is CASREFRDTRGDTQYF. The DNA for the CDR3 is TGTGCCAGCCGTGAATTCCGGGACACTAGGGGAGATACGCAGTATTTT. Full variable domain (remainder filled in from reference TRBV2 and TRBJ2-3): EPEVTQTPSHQVTQMGQEVILRCVPISNHLYFYWYRQILGQKVEFLVSFYNNEISEKSEIFDDQFSVERPDGSNFTLKIRSTKLEDSAMYFCASREFRDTRGDTQYFGPGTRLTVL.

The CDR3 sequence is CASSLREGGYTF. CDR3 sequence (DNA): TGTGCCAGCTCCCTAAGAGAAGGAGGCTACACCTTC. The V and J genes are TRBV7-2 and TRBJ1-2; no clear D gene. The germline gives CDR1 SGHTA, CDR2 FQGNSA. Trimming shortened V by 8 bases and J by 8 bases, and 15 bases separated the two germline ends. This CDR3 has 12 amino acids.

The rearrangement links TRBV11-2 to TRBJ2-1; perhaps D is TRBD1 or TRBD2 (5 bases each). The germline V gene has CDR1 SGHAT and CDR2 FQNNGV. V shed 5 bases and J shed 8 bases, with 19 bases lying between them. The length of the CDR3 is 15 residues. CDR3: CASSGLAPRGDEQFF. The CDR3 nucleotides read TGTGCCAGCAGCGGACTCGCCCCCCGGGGCGATGAGCAGTTCTTC. The complete variable domain, with remaining parts taken from reference TRBV11-2 and TRBJ2-1, reads EAGVAQSPRYKIIEKRQSVAFWCNPISGHATLYWYQQILGQGPKLLIQFQNNGVVDDSQLPKDRFSAERLKGVDSTLKIQPAKLEDSAVYLCASSGLAPRGDEQFFGPGTRLTVL.

The rearrangement joins TRBV19 to TRBJ1-1; D ambiguous. CDR1 is LNHDA and CDR2 is SQIVND in the germline V gene (reference sequence). V dropped 2 bases and J dropped 5 bases, with 15 bases sitting between them. The CDR3 runs to 15 residues. CDR3 coding DNA: TGTGCCAGTAGTATACGGCAGATATGGGAAACTGAAGCTTTCTTT. Encoded protein: CASSIRQIWETEAFF.

This clone has just a few counts. The chain is built from TRBV10-2 and TRBJ2-7; D is uncertain. V was cut by 4 bases and J by 6 bases, with 13 bases left in between. Germline V gives CDR1 WSHSY, CDR2 SAAADI. This CDR3 is built from 13 residues. The DNA for the CDR3 is TGCGCCAGCAGTGTCTCGGGTCTCGGCGAGCAGTACTTC. This codes for CASSVSGLGEQYF.

This clone appeared a few times. The CDR3 DNA reads as TGTGCCAGCAGCCAAGGACAGTTCTATGGCTACACCTTC. Its translation is CASSQGQFYGYTF. V and J are TRBV14 and TRBJ1-2, with D possibly matching TRBD1 (5 bases). The ends were cut back, 1 base at V and 4 bases at J, with 7 bases in the middle. The CDR3 is 13 amino acids. Germline V lookup: CDR1 SGHDN, CDR2 FVKESK.

This clone was recorded a few times. The chain links TRBV9 to TRBJ1-6; no clear D. The CDR3 is 13 residues long. The germline V and J ends were trimmed by 0 bases and 7 bases, with 5 bases remaining between them. Germline CDR1 is SGDLS and CDR2 is YYNGEE. The CDR3 here is CASSVEGNSPLHF. The CDR3 nucleotides read TGTGCCAGCAGCGTAGAAGGGAATTCACCCCTCCACTTT. The full variable domain, rest sourced from reference TRBV9 and TRBJ1-6, is DSGVTQTPKHLITATGQRVTLRCSPRSGDLSVYWYQQSLDQGLQFLIQYYNGEERAKGNILERFSAQQFPDLHSELNLSSLELGDSALYFCASSVEGNSPLHFGNGTRLTVT.

The chain recombines TRBV6-5 with TRBJ1-2; D gene ambiguous. V lost 7 bases and J lost 2, with 11 bases in between. Germline-derived CDR1 and CDR2 are MNHEY and SVGAGI. The CDR3 totals 13 residues. The CDR3 DNA reads as TGTGCCAGCAAAAAGTCGGGGAACTATGGCTACACCTTC. Residues: CASKKSGNYGYTF.

The chain is built from TRBV4-3 and TRBJ2-7, with D possibly being TRBD1 or TRBD2 (5 bases each). Germline CDR1 is LGHNA and CDR2 is YSLEER. The V gene lost 0 bases and the J gene lost 2 bases, with 14 bases spanning the gap. This CDR3 comprises 16 residues. As DNA, the CDR3 is TGCGCCAGCAGCCAAGATCGGACCAGGGACGCCTACGAGCAGTACTTC. Residues: CASSQDRTRDAYEQYF.

CDR3 residues: CASRSIIRGGYTF. The CDR3 DNA follows: TGTGCCAGCAGGTCGATCATAAGGGGCGGCTACACCTTC. This rearrangement joins TRBV6-5 to TRBJ1-2; a weak D match, TRBD1 (5 bases). CDR3 size: 13 residues. In germline, CDR1 is MNHEY, CDR2 SVGAGI. V was pared by 6 bases and J by 8 bases, with 16 bases between.

This sequence joins TRBV7-2 and TRBJ2-3; TRBD2 agrees at 8 bases. After removal of 0 bases from V and 3 bases from J, the junction contained 2 bases not matched to a gene. CDR1 and CDR2 (germline): SGHTA, FQGNSA. The CDR3 loop spans 15 amino acids. The CDR3 coding sequence is TGTGCCAGCAGCTTAGCGCGGGGGGAGACAGATACGCAGTATTTT. Protein: CASSLARGETDTQYF.

The chain links TRBV28 to TRBJ2-7; weak D call: TRBD1 (7 bases). Germline assignment: CDR1 MDHEN and CDR2 SYDVKM. CDR3 length: 14 amino acids. V lost 8 bases, J lost 2 bases, and 16 bases lay in between. This CDR3 is CASCSGGKTYEQYF. CDR3 bases: TGTGCCAGCTGTTCAGGGGGGAAGACCTACGAGCAGTACTTC.

The chain couples TRBV11-3 to TRBJ1-6; no reliable D call. Trimming pared 1 base from V and 9 bases from J, leaving 4 bases between. The CDR3 has 12 residues. Germline assignment: CDR1 SGHNT and CDR2 YENEEA. The CDR3 is CASSLGVSPLHF. The CDR3 DNA reads as TGTGCCAGCAGCTTAGGTGTTTCACCCCTCCACTTT.

This clone was seen just once. The chain recombines TRBV11-3 with TRBJ2-1; 10 positions match TRBD2. V lost 1 base and J lost 3; bases outside the gene matches: 3. CDR1 is SGHNT, CDR2 YENEEA, per germline. This CDR3 has 16 amino acids. The CDR3 here is CASSLASGGVYNEQFF. The CDR3 nucleotides are TGTGCCAGCAGCTTAGCAAGCGGGGGGGTCTACAATGAGCAGTTCTTC.

This clone is a singleton in its sample. The rearrangement joins TRBV6-1 to TRBJ1-4, with D hard to call. V was cut by 7 bases and J by 8 bases, with 17 bases left in between. CDR3 length equals 14 residues. Germline CDR1 reads MNHNS; CDR2 reads SASEGT. CDR3 coding DNA: TGTGCCAGCACCCGTGGCGGGTCTAGGGAAAAACTGTTTTTT. This codes for CASTRGGSREKLFF.

The chain carries TRBV4-1 and TRBJ2-6, with D perhaps assigned TRBD1 or TRBD2 (5 bases each). Trimming shortened V by 3 bases and J by 0 bases, and 18 bases separated the two germline ends. Per germline, CDR1 MGHRA and CDR2 YSYEKL. The CDR3 totals 19 residues. CDR3 bases: TGCGCCAGCAGCCAGGCACCGGAATGGGGGACCTCTGGGGCCAACGTCCTGACTTTC. It translates to CASSQAPEWGTSGANVLTF.

This rearrangement joins TRBV27 to TRBJ1-1, with D uncertain. V shed 3 bases and J shed 1 base, with 6 bases lying between them. Germline loops: CDR1 MNHEY, CDR2 SMNVEV (reference sequence). The CDR3 is 13 residues long. The CDR3 DNA is TGTGCCAGCAGTTTTAGACAGAACACTGAAGCTTTCTTT. Its translation: CASSFRQNTEAFF.